Presented here are 5 T cell receptor beta chains from one specimen sequenced in a study of cytomegalovirus exposure and HLA in healthy donors. Amplification used 60 Vbeta primers and 13 Jbeta primers. Profiling relied on immunoSEQ multiplex PCR, and the TCRdb table lists in-frame clones only, not all of them. The top ten hold less than 3% of the sample, which has some 200,000 clones, over 65% seen once. The sequenced sample was PBMCs. The receptors were sampled from a woman younger than 45 in good health and CMV-seronegative.

The J gene is TRBJ1-6, the V gene TRBV5-5; D not resolved. The V and J ends lost 4 bases and 0 bases respectively, with 11 bases between them. This CDR3 has 16 residues. Germline V gives CDR1 SGHKS, CDR2 YYEKEE (reference sequence). CDR3 sequence (DNA): TGTGCCAGCAGCAAGAGACGGAGCTCCTATAATTCACCCCTCCACTTT. Protein: CASSKRRSSYNSPLHF.

This clone has just a few counts. J is TRBJ1-1 and V is TRBV7-3; no clear D gene. The CDR3 covers 13 residues. Trimming took 7 bases from V and 0 from J, leaving 9 bases between them. CDR1 and CDR2 from the germline V gene are SGHTA and FQGTGA. This CDR3 is CASKEQLNTEAFF. The CDR3 bases are TGTGCCAGCAAGGAACAGTTGAACACTGAAGCTTTCTTT.

The sample holds a few counts of this clone. The gene calls are TRBV7-2 and TRBJ2-1; no reliable D call. Germline CDR1 is SGHTA and CDR2 is FQGNSA. The CDR3 length is 13 residues. V was clipped by 3 bases and J by 0 bases, with 3 bases between them. This chain's CDR3 is CASSFNSYNEQFF. CDR3 bases: TGTGCCAGCAGCTTCAACTCCTACAATGAGCAGTTCTTC.

V gene TRBV6-5 combines with J gene TRBJ1-2, with unresolved D. The germline CDR1 and CDR2 sequences are MNHEY and SVGAGI. The CDR3 extends over 11 amino acids. Trimming took 9 bases from V and 6 from J, leaving 11 bases between them. Here the CDR3 DNA reads TGTGCCAGTACTAGCGGGGATGGCTACACCTTC. Protein product: CASTSGDGYTF.

The chain recombines TRBV5-6 with TRBJ1-2; 9 bases map to TRBD1. The V gene's germline CDR1 is SGHDT and CDR2 YYEEEE. The CDR3 covers 17 residues. J lost 3 bases, V lost 0 bases, and 9 bases had no gene match. The CDR3 DNA reads TGTGCCAGCAGCTTGGTAGGAGGACAGGGGTTGGACTATGGCTACACCTTC. Amino acid sequence: CASSLVGGQGLDYGYTF.